This T cell receptor (beta chain) was sequenced for a study of shared clonotypes between healthy human individuals. The CDR3 covers 14 residues. The germline V gene encodes CDR1 MDHEN and CDR2 SYDVKM. With 5 bases removed from V and 5 bases from J, the gap between germline ends came to 15 bases. General study findings and limits: Rarefaction analysis demonstrated incomplete sorted-subset sequencing notwithstanding large depth.

Donors were healthy HIV-negative adults without recently reported acute infections or vaccinations. It was at deep level that the assay was run. TCRdb keeps only in-frame clones here, not all; method: immunoSEQ multiplex PCR. The table lists a few million clones, around nine tenths of them singletons. Remarks on this clone: Antigen specificity is unknown.

This chain uses TRBV28 with TRBJ1-2; D unclear. The specimen sequenced was naive CD4+ T cells sorted from blood. Described subset: CD45RA+ positively selected. This TCR was sampled from a man aged 18 to 30 in good health. The CDR3 loop is CASSPDGRLYGYTF. The CDR3 DNA reads as TGTGCCAGCAGTCCAGACGGCCGTTTATATGGCTACACCTTC.